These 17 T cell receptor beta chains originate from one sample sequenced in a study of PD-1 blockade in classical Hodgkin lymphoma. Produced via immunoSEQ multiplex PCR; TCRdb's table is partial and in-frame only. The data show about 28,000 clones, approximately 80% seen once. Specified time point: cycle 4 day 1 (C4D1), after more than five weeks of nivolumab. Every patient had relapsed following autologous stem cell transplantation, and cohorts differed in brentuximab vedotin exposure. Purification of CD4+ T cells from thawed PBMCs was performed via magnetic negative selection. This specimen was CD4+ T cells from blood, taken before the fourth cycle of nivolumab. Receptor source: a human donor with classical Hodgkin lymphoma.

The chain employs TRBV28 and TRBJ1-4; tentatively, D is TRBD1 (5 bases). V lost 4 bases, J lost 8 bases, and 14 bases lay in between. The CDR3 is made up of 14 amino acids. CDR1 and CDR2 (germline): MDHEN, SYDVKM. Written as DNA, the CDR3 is TGTGCCAGCAGTTGGGGGAGCCAAGGGGAAAAACTGTTTTTT. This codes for CASSWGSQGEKLFF.

CDR3: CASSIETGLYNEQFF. CDR3 nucleotides: TGTGCCAGTAGTATCGAGACAGGGCTCTACAATGAGCAGTTCTTC. The gene calls are TRBV19 and TRBJ2-1; 7 bases match TRBD1. Looked up from germline, CDR1 is LNHDA and CDR2 is SQIVND (reference sequence). The CDR3 loop spans 15 amino acids. Trimming took 3 bases from V and 3 from J; bases not matched to a gene: 5. The full variable domain, in which reference TRBV19 and TRBJ2-1 provide the parts outside the CDR3, is DGGITQSPKYLFRKEGQNVTLSCEQNLNHDAMYWYRQDPGQGLRLIYYSQIVNDFQKGDIAEGYSVSREKKESFPLTVTSAQKNPTAFYLCASSIETGLYNEQFFGPGTRLTVL.

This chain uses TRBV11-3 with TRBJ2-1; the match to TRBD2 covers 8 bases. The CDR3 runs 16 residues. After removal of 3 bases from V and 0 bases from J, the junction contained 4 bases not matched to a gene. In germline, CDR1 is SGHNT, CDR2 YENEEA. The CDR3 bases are TGTGCCAGCAGCTTTGGACTAGCAATCTCCTACAATGAGCAGTTCTTC. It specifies CASSFGLAISYNEQFF.

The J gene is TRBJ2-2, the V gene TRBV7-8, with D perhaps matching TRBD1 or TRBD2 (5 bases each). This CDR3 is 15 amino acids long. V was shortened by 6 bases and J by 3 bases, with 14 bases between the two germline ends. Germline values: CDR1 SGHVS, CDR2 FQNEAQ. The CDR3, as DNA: TGTGCCAGCAGACTGCAGGGACCCTACACCGGGGAGCTGTTTTTT. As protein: CASRLQGPYTGELFF.

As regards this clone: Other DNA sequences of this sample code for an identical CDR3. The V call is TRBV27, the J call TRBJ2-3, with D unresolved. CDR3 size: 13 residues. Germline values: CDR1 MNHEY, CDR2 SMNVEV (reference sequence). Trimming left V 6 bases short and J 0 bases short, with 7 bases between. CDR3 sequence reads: CASRGSSTDTQYF. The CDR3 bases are TGTGCCAGCAGGGGTTCTAGCACAGATACGCAGTATTTT.

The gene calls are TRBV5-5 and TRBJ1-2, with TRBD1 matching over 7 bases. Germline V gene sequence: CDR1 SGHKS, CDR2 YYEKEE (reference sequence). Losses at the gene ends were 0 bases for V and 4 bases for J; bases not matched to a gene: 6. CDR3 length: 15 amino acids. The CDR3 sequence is CASSLGTGVFYGYTF. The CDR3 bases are TGTGCCAGCAGCTTGGGGACAGGAGTCTTCTATGGCTACACCTTC.

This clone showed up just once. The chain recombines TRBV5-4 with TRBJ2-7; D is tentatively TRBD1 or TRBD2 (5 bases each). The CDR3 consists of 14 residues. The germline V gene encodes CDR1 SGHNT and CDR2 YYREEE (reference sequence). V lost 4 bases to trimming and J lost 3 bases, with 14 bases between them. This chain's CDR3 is CASSPEGINYEQYF. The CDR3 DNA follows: TGTGCCAGCAGCCCCGAGGGGATCAACTACGAGCAGTACTTC.

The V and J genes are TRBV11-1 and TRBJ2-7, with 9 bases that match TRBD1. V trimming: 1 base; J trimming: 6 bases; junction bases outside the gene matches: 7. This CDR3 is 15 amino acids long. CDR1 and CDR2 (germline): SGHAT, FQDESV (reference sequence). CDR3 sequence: CASSLVLQGAGEQYF. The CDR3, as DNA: TGTGCCAGCAGCTTAGTACTACAGGGGGCAGGCGAGCAGTACTTC.

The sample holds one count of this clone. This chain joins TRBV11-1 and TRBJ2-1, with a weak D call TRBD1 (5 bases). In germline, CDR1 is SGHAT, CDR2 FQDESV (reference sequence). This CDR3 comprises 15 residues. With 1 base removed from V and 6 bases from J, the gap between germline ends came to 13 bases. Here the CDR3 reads CASSLGPYRFNEQFF. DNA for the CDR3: TGTGCCAGCAGCTTAGGCCCTTACAGGTTCAATGAGCAGTTCTTC. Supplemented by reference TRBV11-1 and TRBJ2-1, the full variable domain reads EAEVAQSPRYKITEKSQAVAFWCDPISGHATLYWYRQILGQGPELLVQFQDESVVDDSQLPKDRFSAERLKGVDSTLKIQPAELGDSAMYLCASSLGPYRFNEQFFGPGTRLTVL.

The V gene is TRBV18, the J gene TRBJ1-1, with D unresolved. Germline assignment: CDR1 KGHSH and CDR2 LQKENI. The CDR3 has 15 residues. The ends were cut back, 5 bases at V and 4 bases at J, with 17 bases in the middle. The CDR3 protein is CASSVFRKRGTEAFF. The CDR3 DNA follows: TGTGCCAGCTCAGTCTTCAGGAAGCGAGGCACTGAAGCTTTCTTT.

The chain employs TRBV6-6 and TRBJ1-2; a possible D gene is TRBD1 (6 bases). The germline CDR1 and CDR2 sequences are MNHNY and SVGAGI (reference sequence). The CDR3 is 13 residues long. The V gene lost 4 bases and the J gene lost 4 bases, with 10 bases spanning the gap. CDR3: CASSLGASYGYTF. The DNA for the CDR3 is TGTGCCAGCAGTTTGGGGGCCAGCTATGGCTACACCTTC.

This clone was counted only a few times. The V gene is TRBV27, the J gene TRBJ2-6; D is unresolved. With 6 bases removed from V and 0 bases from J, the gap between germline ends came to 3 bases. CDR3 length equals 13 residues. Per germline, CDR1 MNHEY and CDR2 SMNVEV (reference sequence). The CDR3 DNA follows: TGTGCCAGCAGGGTCTCTGGGGCCAACGTCCTGACTTTC. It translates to CASRVSGANVLTF.

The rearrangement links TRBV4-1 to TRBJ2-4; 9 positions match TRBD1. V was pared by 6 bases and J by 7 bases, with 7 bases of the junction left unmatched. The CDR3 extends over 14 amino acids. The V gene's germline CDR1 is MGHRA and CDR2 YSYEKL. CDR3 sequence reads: CASSHPGTGNIQYF. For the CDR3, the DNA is TGCGCCAGCAGTCACCCGGGGACAGGGAACATTCAGTACTTC.

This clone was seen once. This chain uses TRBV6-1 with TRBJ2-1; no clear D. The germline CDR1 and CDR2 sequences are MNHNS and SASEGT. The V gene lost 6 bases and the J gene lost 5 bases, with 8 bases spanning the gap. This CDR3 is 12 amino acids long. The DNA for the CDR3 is TGTGCCAGCAGCCCCGGTAACAATGAGCAGTTCTTC. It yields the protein CASSPGNNEQFF.

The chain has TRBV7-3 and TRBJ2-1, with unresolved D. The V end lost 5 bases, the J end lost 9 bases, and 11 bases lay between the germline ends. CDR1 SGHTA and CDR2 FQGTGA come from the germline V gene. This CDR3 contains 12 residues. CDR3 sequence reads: CASSLQFGEQFF. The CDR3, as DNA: TGTGCCAGCAGCCTTCAGTTTGGTGAGCAGTTCTTC.

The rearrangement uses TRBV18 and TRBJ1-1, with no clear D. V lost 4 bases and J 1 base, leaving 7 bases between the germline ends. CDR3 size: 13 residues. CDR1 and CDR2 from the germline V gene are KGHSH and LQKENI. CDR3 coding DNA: TGTGCCAGCTCACATGGGTGGAACACTGAAGCTTTCTTT. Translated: CASSHGWNTEAFF.

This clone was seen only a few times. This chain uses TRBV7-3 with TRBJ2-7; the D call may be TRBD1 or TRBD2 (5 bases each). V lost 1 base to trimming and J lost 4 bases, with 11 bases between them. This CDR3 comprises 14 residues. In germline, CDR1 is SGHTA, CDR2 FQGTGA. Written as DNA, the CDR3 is TGTGCCAGCAGCTTAAGTGGGGGTCAGTACGAGCAGTACTTC. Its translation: CASSLSGGQYEQYF.